Below are 9 T cell receptor beta chains sequenced from a single sample in a study of brain T cells in children with intractable seizures. Time point specified: blood from clinic visit 5 months post-surgery; TSC patient then seizure free. TCRdb's copy holds only in-frame clones and misses some; the assay was immunoSEQ multiplex PCR. The data show about 340,000 clones, nearly 95% seen once. Sequencing was performed on peripheral blood, taken about 5 months after surgery. The origin of the receptors is a boy under two years old with tuberous sclerosis and intractable seizures.

The chain combines TRBV27 with TRBJ2-7; D unclear. Between the trimmed V and J ends, which lost 0 bases and 8 bases, there was a span of 11 bases. The CDR3 runs to 13 residues. In germline, CDR1 is MNHEY, CDR2 SMNVEV (reference sequence). Written as DNA, the CDR3 is TGTGCCAGCAGTTTATCGACCCATATCAAGCAGTACTTC. It is translated as CASSLSTHIKQYF.

CDR3: CSLGGDYGYTF. The CDR3 nucleotides are TGCAGCCTCGGGGGAGACTATGGCTACACCTTC. The gene calls are TRBV20-1 and TRBJ1-2; the D gene is possibly TRBD1 (5 bases). The CDR3 contains 11 residues. Germline loops: CDR1 DFQATT, CDR2 SNEGSKA (reference sequence).

This clone was seen just once. V usage is TRBV11-1 and J usage is TRBJ2-1; D possibly corresponds to TRBD1 (6 bases). The V end was cut by 2 bases, the J end by 0 bases, with 11 bases between. Germline loops: CDR1 SGHAT, CDR2 FQDESV (reference sequence). CDR3 size: 16 residues. The CDR3: CASSLYRESSYNEQFF. The CDR3 DNA sequence: TGTGCCAGCAGCTTATACAGGGAAAGCTCCTACAATGAGCAGTTCTTC.

This chain's CDR3 is CASSQTPKGANTEAFF. CDR3 nucleotides: TGCGCCAGCAGTCAAACCCCTAAGGGGGCGAACACTGAAGCTTTCTTT. The chain uses TRBV23-1 and TRBJ1-1; 7 bases line up with TRBD1. TRBV23-1 qualifies as an ORF whose function is uncertain. This CDR3 region has 16 residues. V trimming: 2 bases; J trimming: 1 base; junction bases outside the gene matches: 7.

This clone has just one count. The chain carries TRBV6-6 and TRBJ2-1, with 11 bases that match TRBD2. The germline gives CDR1 MNHNY, CDR2 SVGAGI (reference sequence). This CDR3 has 14 residues. V lost 6 bases, J lost 8 bases, and 6 bases stayed unmatched. The CDR3 protein is CASSLAGGGDEQFF. The CDR3 DNA follows: TGTGCCAGCAGCCTAGCGGGGGGAGGGGATGAGCAGTTCTTC.

This chain links TRBV10-3 with TRBJ1-1; no definite D call. V was cut by 6 bases and J by 0 bases, with 14 bases left in between. Germline CDR1 reads ENHRY; CDR2 reads SYGVKD. The CDR3 runs 15 residues. CDR3 loop: CAIRHSGRLNTEAFF. CDR3 nucleotide sequence: TGTGCCATCAGACATAGCGGACGGTTGAACACTGAAGCTTTCTTT.

With respect to this clone: One junction end disagrees with the germline gene, perhaps due to a read error. The chain carries TRBV7-7 and TRBJ2-5; 8 nucleotides align to TRBD2. Germline assignment: CDR1 SSHAT and CDR2 FNYEAQ (reference sequence). The CDR3 is 15 residues long. The CDR3 protein is CASSPLAGSRETQYF. The DNA for the CDR3 is TGTGCTAGCAGCCCCTTAGCGGGAAGTAGAGAGACCCAGTACTTC.

The CDR3 DNA follows: TGTGCCTGGGCGTCAGGGGTTGAAGGCTACACCTTC. This translates into CAWASGVEGYTF. The chain recombines TRBV30 with TRBJ1-2, with D tentatively TRBD1 (6 bases). V was pared by 5 bases and J by 8 bases, with 15 bases between. The CDR3 extends over 12 amino acids. CDR1 GTSNPN and CDR2 SVGIG come from the germline V gene (reference sequence). Using reference TRBV30 and TRBJ1-2 for the parts outside the CDR3, the full variable domain is SQTIHQWPATLVQPVGSPLSLECTVEGTSNPNLYWYRQAAGRGLQLLFYSVGIGQISSEVPQNLSASRPQDRQFILSSKKLLLSDSGFYLCAWASGVEGYTFGSGTRLTVV.

The V gene is TRBV5-4, the J gene TRBJ2-7; D gene uncertain. V was pared by 0 bases and J by 2 bases, with 15 bases between. The germline gives CDR1 SGHNT, CDR2 YYREEE (reference sequence). The CDR3 loop spans 16 amino acids. CDR3 nucleotides: TGTGCCAGCAGCTTGGGCAGTACCCCTCGAACCTACGAGCAGTACTTC. Encoded protein: CASSLGSTPRTYEQYF.